The 14 T cell receptor beta chains below all came from one sample that was sequenced in a study of cytomegalovirus exposure and HLA in healthy donors. The study ran its PCR with 60 Vbeta and 13 Jbeta primers. The data were produced by immunoSEQ multiplex PCR, yet TCRdb's version contains in-frame clones alone and is incomplete. The sample yields about 130,000 clones, 80% seen once. The sequenced material came from PBMCs. Source of these receptors: a young man in good health and CMV-seronegative.

The rearrangement uses TRBV10-3 and TRBJ2-5; possible D gene TRBD1, 5 bases. Germline loops: CDR1 ENHRY, CDR2 SYGVKD. This CDR3 is built from 13 residues. The V end was cut by 0 bases, the J end by 5 bases, with 7 bases between. The CDR3 sequence is CAISESQGETQYF. CDR3 sequence (DNA): TGTGCCATCAGTGAGTCGCAGGGTGAGACCCAGTACTTC.

The rearrangement joins TRBV19 to TRBJ2-1; the D gene is possibly TRBD1 (8 bases). Germline V CDR1 and CDR2: LNHDA, SQIVND (reference sequence). This CDR3 region has 15 residues. The germline V and J ends were trimmed by 9 bases and 7 bases, with 22 bases remaining between them. Written as DNA, the CDR3 is TGTGCCAGCGGGGACTACAGGGGGGCACCGAATGAGCAGTTCTTC. It specifies CASGDYRGAPNEQFF.

The chain carries TRBV7-8 and TRBJ2-7, with D perhaps matching TRBD2 (6 bases). The germline V gene encodes CDR1 SGHVS and CDR2 FQNEAQ. The CDR3 extends over 16 amino acids. Trimming stripped 7 bases from V and 0 bases from J, with 19 bases between. The CDR3 reads CASTRRRGLSSYEQYF. The DNA for the CDR3 is TGTGCCAGCACCAGACGACGGGGGTTAAGCTCCTACGAGCAGTACTTC. Looking up the rest from reference TRBV7-8 and TRBJ2-7 gives the full variable domain: GAGVSQSPRYKVAKRGQDVALRCDPISGHVSLFWYQQALGQGPEFLTYFQNEAQLDKSGLPSDRFFAERPEGSVSTLKIQRTQQEDSAVYLCASTRRRGLSSYEQYFGPGTRLTVT.

This clone was picked up one time. This chain uses TRBV9 with TRBJ2-7; D remains unclear. V was shortened by 3 bases and J by 3 bases, with 7 bases between the two germline ends. CDR1 and CDR2 (germline): SGDLS, YYNGEE. This CDR3 has 12 amino acids. CDR3 sequence: CASSANDYEQYF. In nucleotides, the CDR3 is TGTGCCAGCAGCGCTAATGACTACGAGCAGTACTTC.

This clone was seen only once. The CDR3 protein is CSAGQGVGYGYTF. The CDR3 coding sequence is TGCAGCGCAGGACAGGGGGTAGGGTATGGCTACACCTTC. V is TRBV29-1 and J is TRBJ1-2; 10 bases are a match to TRBD1. CDR1 and CDR2 (germline): SQVTM, ANQGSEA. The CDR3 is 13 residues long. Trimming cost V 7 bases and J 5 bases; bases outside gene matches: 7. The full variable domain, its missing parts supplied by reference TRBV29-1 and TRBJ1-2, is SAVISQKPSRDICQRGTSLTIQCQVDSQVTMMFWYRQQPGQSLTLIATANQGSEATYESGFVIDKFPISRPNLTFSTLTVSNMSPEDSSIYLCSAGQGVGYGYTFGSGTRLTVV.

V and J are TRBV9 and TRBJ1-3, with D uncertain. The V end lost 0 bases, the J end lost 2 bases, and 9 bases lay between the germline ends. This CDR3 has 15 residues. The germline V gene encodes CDR1 SGDLS and CDR2 YYNGEE. The CDR3 DNA sequence: TGTGCCAGCAGCGTAGGGTCCACTGCTGGAAACACCATATATTTT. It codes for CASSVGSTAGNTIYF.

This clone was recorded only once. J is TRBJ2-1 and V is TRBV13, with TRBD2 matching 7 bases. Per germline, CDR1 PRHDT and CDR2 FYEKMQ (reference sequence). V was clipped by 6 bases and J by 9 bases; unmatched bases: 5. This CDR3 has 12 residues. The CDR3 DNA is TGTGCCAGCAGGGGGTCGGGGGGTGAGCAGTTCTTC. Its translation: CASRGSGGEQFF.

V and J are TRBV9 and TRBJ2-3; 11 bases are shared with TRBD2. CDR1 and CDR2 from the germline V gene are SGDLS and YYNGEE. After removal of 0 bases from V and 3 bases from J, the junction contained 0 bases not matched to a gene. This CDR3 region has 15 residues. DNA for the CDR3: TGTGCCAGCAGCGTAGCTAGCGGGAGGACAGATACGCAGTATTTT. Protein: CASSVASGRTDTQYF.

In regard to this clone: Other DNA sequences of this sample code for an identical CDR3. This chain uses TRBV5-1 with TRBJ1-2; D possibly corresponds to TRBD1 (6 bases). This CDR3 contains 13 residues. The V gene lost 0 bases and the J gene lost 8 bases, with 11 bases spanning the gap. Looked up from germline, CDR1 is SGHRS and CDR2 is YFSETQ. CDR3 loop: CASSLDGGGGYTF. The CDR3 DNA reads as TGCGCCAGCAGCTTGGATGGGGGGGGCGGCTACACCTTC.

The chain employs TRBV7-2 and TRBJ1-1, with unresolved D. Germline lookup yields CDR1 SGHTA and CDR2 FQGNSA. Trimming removed 1 base from V and 2 bases from J, with 8 bases in between. The CDR3 contains 14 residues. The CDR3 coding sequence is TGTGCCAGCAGCTTAGAACTGGGCAACACTGAAGCTTTCTTT. This sequence encodes CASSLELGNTEAFF.

This chain connects TRBV10-3 to TRBJ2-5; the D gene is possibly TRBD2 (6 bases). Germline V gene sequence: CDR1 ENHRY, CDR2 SYGVKD. This CDR3 comprises 15 residues. V shed 2 bases and J shed 5 bases, with 15 bases lying between them. This chain's CDR3 is CAISEASSAGETQYF. The CDR3 DNA sequence: TGTGCCATCAGTGAGGCGAGTAGCGCGGGGGAGACCCAGTACTTC.

This clone was found once. V and J are TRBV6-6 and TRBJ2-3, with TRBD1 matching 10 bases. Germline V gives CDR1 MNHNY, CDR2 SVGAGI (reference sequence). After removal of 6 bases from V and 3 bases from J, the junction contained 3 bases not matched to a gene. The CDR3 is 14 residues long. The CDR3 loop is CASSLDRGTDTQYF. The CDR3 DNA reads TGTGCCAGCAGCCTGGACAGGGGGACAGATACGCAGTATTTT.

J is TRBJ1-1 and V is TRBV6-5; the D gene is possibly TRBD1 (6 bases). Germline V CDR1 and CDR2: MNHEY, SVGAGI. Trimming removed 2 bases at V and 6 bases at J, with 13 bases between. This CDR3 is 14 amino acids long. CDR3 loop: CASSYRGGWAEAFF. The CDR3 DNA is TGTGCCAGCAGTTACAGGGGGGGGTGGGCTGAAGCTTTCTTT.

The V and J genes are TRBV5-1 and TRBJ2-1; TRBD1 is a possible D gene (5 bases). The V end was cut by 0 bases, the J end by 7 bases, with 17 bases between. Germline-derived CDR1 and CDR2 are SGHRS and YFSETQ. This CDR3 spans 16 amino acids. The CDR3 region has the DNA TGCGCCAGCAGCTTGGCCAAGGGGATGGGATTAAATGAGCAGTTCTTC. Translating it yields CASSLAKGMGLNEQFF.